This paragraph covers one T cell receptor (beta chain) sequence. This clonotype showed up just a few times. The antigen it binds to is not known. Per-base qualities were not stored, and no clone one base away is much larger. Moderately to severely active disease, a Clinical Activity Score of at least 3, a NOSPECS grade of at least 4, and a duration under 3 months were present in ophthalmopathy patients. Any patient with an uncontrolled infection, another autoimmune disease, pregnancy or lactation was excluded. Diagnoses were based on clinical symptoms, serum thyroxine and TRAb, thyroid ultrasound and orbital computed tomography. Ficoll-Paque density gradient centrifugation was used to isolate PBMCs from about 9 ml of fresh peripheral blood. Trizol reagent was used to extract total RNA, and RNA quality was then checked on an Agilent 2100 Bioanalyzer. TCR beta CDR3 regions were amplified from RNA transcripts. The first round of RT-PCR for the TCR CDR3 was performed with the HTBI primer set and the Qiagen OneStep RT-PCR kit. Libraries were constructed in a second round of multiplex PCR, after which size selection and purification were performed. The libraries were sequenced on an Illumina HiSeq2000 using paired-end 100 bp reads. The published analysis was carried out like this. SOAPnuke was used to process the raw data, with reads discarded if the reads contained adapters or uncalled bases, had a mean Phred below 15, or lacked an exact constant-primer or identifier match. High-quality paired reads were merged with COPE v1.2.5, and unique nucleotide sequences were defined as clonotypes. MiTCR v1.1 was used to align clonotypes to the IMGT TRBV, TRBD and TRBJ reference segments. The analysis included only V-J combinations with a frequency above 0.0001, which together covered 99% to 99.2% of the repertoires. A TCS score was defined as the ratio between F50 (clonal expansion) and ExV (chaos), using BLOSUM62-based TCRdist between CDR3 peptides within each V-J. Welch's t-statistics and random forest reduced 500 to 550 V-J features to 10 to 15, which were used in a naive Bayes classifier (R e1071). Starting from the raw public reads, TCRdb applied fastp trimming at Q25, assembled clones with MiXCR and retained in-frame beta chains. Identical CDR3 proteins give one entry, which carries the most common genes and DNA. The V and J calls come from TCRdb's annotation, not from the publication. The sample table holds more than 450,000 distinct CDR3 sequences, of which nearly 20% were seen once. The ten largest clones represent about 50% of the sample.

The sample originates from a study of T cells in Graves' hyperthyroidism and ophthalmopathy (dated 2019 in TCRdb). Notes on the research overall: Peripheral blood was sampled at the time of initial diagnosis, prior to any treatment. A discovery cohort of about a hundred patients, approximately 44 with Graves' ophthalmopathy and under 60 with stable Graves' hyperthyroidism, was used to find distinguishing TCR V-J signatures. Whether ophthalmopathy could be predicted prospectively was tested in an independent validation cohort made up of approximately 19 hyperthyroidism patients plus 17 patients who later progressed to ophthalmopathy. For training and testing, the roughly 93 patients in the discovery cohort were randomly divided in a 7:3 ratio. In addition, the study compared T-cell repertoires in thyroid tissue and in blood from roughly 6 Graves' hyperthyroidism patients. After sampling, hyperthyroidism patients received methimazole starting at 30 mg daily, and ophthalmopathy patients received high-dose intravenous methylprednisolone. According to the paper, TCR Vbeta CDR3 sequencing was carried out on about 140 peripheral blood samples, which came from over 40 ophthalmopathy, around 74 hyperthyroidism and about 17 progressor patients. General study outcomes and caveats: A model built on a 13 V-J signature distinguished ophthalmopathy from stable hyperthyroidism, reaching over 85% sensitivity and 81% to 83% specificity in cross-validation and 80%/75% in testing. No statistical method was used to set the sample size in advance, and investigators knew the group allocation. Most expanded thyroid clonotypes (frequency above 0.001) were also detected in blood, suggesting blood repertoires may reflect thyroid immune responses. In validation, the model predicted progression to ophthalmopathy with around 71% sensitivity and over 72% specificity, a median of 6.5 months before onset.

The receptor's source is a middle-aged man with Graves' ophthalmopathy. Input material: blood.

The DNA reads as follows: TGCAGTGCTTCCTCGGCCGGGACTAGCGGCTCCTACGAGCAGTACTTC. The translation is CSASSAGTSGSYEQYF. The rearranged chain carries TRBV20-1 and TRBJ2-7; 11 junctional bases match TRBD2. The CDR3 starts with the cysteine, ends with the phenylalanine, and has 16 residues. Only the CDR3 DNA stays, 48 bases, in frame from base 1. CDR1 and CDR2, looked up from the germline V gene (reference sequence), are DFQATT and SNEGSKA. V lost 5 bases and J lost 0 bases, and the count of bases not matched to a germline gene is 9.